Detailed here is one T cell receptor beta chain. Its specificity is not known. Looked up from germline, CDR1 is SGHRS and CDR2 is YFSETQ. V dropped 0 bases and J dropped 0 bases, with 12 bases sitting between them. The CDR3 covers 16 residues. PCR involved 60 Vbeta and 13 Jbeta primers. Generated by immunoSEQ multiplex PCR, the TCRdb table keeps only in-frame clones and is missing some. Its table records 150,000 to 200,000 clones. This sample was taken from a study of cytomegalovirus exposure and HLA in healthy donors. Study findings and constraints: In all likelihood, a cluster of highly shared sequence variants was a sequencing artifact. In a later analysis, the majority of CMV-associated beta chains seemingly showed HLA restriction. Productive rates of about 90% or about 30% were seen for most TCR beta V segments in an earlier analysis.

The rearrangement joins TRBV5-1 to TRBJ1-1; weak D call: TRBD1 (6 bases). The clonotype comes from a woman between 18 and 29 years old in good health and CMV-seropositive. The material sequenced was PBMCs. CDR3 loop: CASSLAGGRMNTEAFF. CDR3 coding DNA: TGCGCCAGCAGCTTGGCTGGGGGCCGCATGAACACTGAAGCTTTCTTT.